This record covers a single T cell receptor beta chain. What it binds is unknown. These data come from a study of CD8+CD57+ T cells in acquired aplastic anemia. On the study more broadly: Sorted CD4+ and CD8+ cell DNA averaged around 3 ug.

V was trimmed by 0 bases and J by 7 bases, leaving 13 bases between them. This CDR3 has 15 residues. Germline V gene data show CDR1 as LGHNA and CDR2 as YSLEER. The TCR beta profiling, which covered VDJ combination and CDR3 sequence, was carried out using genomic DNA as the template. TCRdb reprocessed the reads with MiXCR, giving one entry per CDR3 protein. Seen here are 200,000 to 250,000 distinct CDR3 sequences, around half observed once, and the top ten hold 7.8%. Regarding the study as a whole: Patients were compared with controls for CD8+ Simpson's diversity, and no significant difference emerged. Patients shared approximately 30 CD8+ CDR3 sequences with controls.

Patients included in sequencing had previously demonstrated CD8+CD57+ cell expansion by flow cytometry. Patients, without exception, had severe acquired aplastic anemia. This TCR was sampled from a human donor with aplastic anemia. The gene calls are TRBV4-3 and TRBJ2-1, with D perhaps TRBD2 (6 bases). The specimen was sorted CD4+, CD8+, or CD8+CD57+ T cells (not recorded which) from PBMCs. As DNA, the CDR3 is TGCGCCAGCAGCCAAGAAAATTCGGGGGAGAATGAGCAGTTCTTC. Its protein product is CASSQENSGENEQFF.